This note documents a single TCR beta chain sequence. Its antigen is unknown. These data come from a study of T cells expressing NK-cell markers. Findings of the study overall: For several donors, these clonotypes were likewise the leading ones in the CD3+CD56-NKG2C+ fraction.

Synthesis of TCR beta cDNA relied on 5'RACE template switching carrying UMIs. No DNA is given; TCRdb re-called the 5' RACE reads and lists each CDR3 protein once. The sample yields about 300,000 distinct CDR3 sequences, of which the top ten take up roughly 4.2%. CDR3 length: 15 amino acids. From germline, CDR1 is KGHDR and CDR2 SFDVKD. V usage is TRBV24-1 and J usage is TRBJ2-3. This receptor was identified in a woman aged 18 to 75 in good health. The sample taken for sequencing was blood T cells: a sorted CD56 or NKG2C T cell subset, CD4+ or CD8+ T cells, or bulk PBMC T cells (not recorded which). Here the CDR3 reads CATSDEDGSTDTQYF.